The 18 T cell receptor beta chains listed next were all sequenced from one sample in a study of T-cell reconstitution after alpha-beta-depleted transplantation in children. Unique molecular identifiers were incorporated when the TCRbeta library was constructed. TCRdb reprocessed the PCR reads with MiXCR, giving one entry per CDR3 protein. The top ten hold 4.5% of the sample, which has 200,000 or so distinct CDR3 sequences, approximately 6% seen once. Sequencing used PBMCs, obtained before TCRalphabeta/CD19-depleted stem cell transplant. The source is a girl under three years old with combined immunodeficiency, due to receive a stem cell transplant.

Ten or more counts support this clonotype. This sequence joins TRBV12-3 or TRBV12-4 and TRBJ2-3; possible D gene TRBD1, 5 bases. The CDR3 has 14 amino acids. V dropped 7 bases and J dropped 3 bases, with 14 bases sitting between them. CDR3 coding DNA: TGTGCCAGCATAGGGGTATTAGCAACAGATACGCAGTATTTT. It translates to CASIGVLATDTQYF.

This clonotype was seen at least ten times. The rearrangement joins TRBV5-1 to TRBJ2-1, with 9 bases lining up with TRBD1. The V gene end was trimmed by 6 bases and the J gene end by 6 bases; junction bases not matched to a gene: 7. The CDR3 length is 14 residues. In germline, CDR1 is SGHRS, CDR2 YFSETQ. The CDR3 DNA follows: TGCGCCAGCAACCGGACAGGGGATGTCAATGAGCAGTTCTTC. This translates into CASNRTGDVNEQFF.

The table lists this clonotype with many counts. The chain employs TRBV20-1 and TRBJ2-1; TRBD2 is a possible D gene (5 bases). This CDR3 contains 14 residues. The germline CDR1 and CDR2 sequences are DFQATT and SNEGSKA (reference sequence). Trimming shortened V by 5 bases and J by 4 bases, and 15 bases separated the two germline ends. The CDR3 DNA sequence: TGCAGTGCTCAACTAGTAGACCTATACAATGAGCAGTTCTTC. This sequence encodes CSAQLVDLYNEQFF.

This chain links TRBV5-1 with TRBJ1-5; D gene uncertain. With 4 bases removed from V and 5 bases from J, the gap between germline ends came to 19 bases. This CDR3 region has 16 residues. CDR1 is SGHRS, CDR2 YFSETQ, per germline. CDR3 in DNA: TGCGCCAGCAGCGTCGGACCCGGTGGAGGGTATCAGCCCCAGCATTTT. It codes for CASSVGPGGGYQPQHF. Full variable domain (missing parts from reference TRBV5-1 and TRBJ1-5): KAGVTQTPRYLIKTRGQQVTLSCSPISGHRSVSWYQQTPGQGLQFLFEYFSETQRNKGNFPGRFSGRQFSNSRSEMNVSTLELGDSALYLCASSVGPGGGYQPQHFGDGTRLSIL.

The V and J genes are TRBV2 and TRBJ1-5; no clear D. CDR3 length equals 13 residues. Trimming stripped 5 bases from V and 6 bases from J, with 11 bases between. Germline CDR1 SNHLY, CDR2 FYNNEI. The CDR3 DNA is TGTGCCAGCAGTTCGACCTACCCTCAGCCCCAGCATTTT. Protein product: CASSSTYPQPQHF.

In this sample, this clonotype turned up many times. DNA of the CDR3: TGTGCCAGCATTGGACTAGGTCTCAATGAGCAGTTCTTC. As protein: CASIGLGLNEQFF. V is TRBV28 and J is TRBJ2-1; TRBD2 matches at 7 bases. Germline V gene data show CDR1 as MDHEN and CDR2 as SYDVKM. The CDR3 sequence is 13 residues long. With V trimmed by 7 bases and J by 6 bases, 6 bases remained unmatched.

This clonotype was found many times. This sequence joins TRBV3-1 and TRBJ2-5; D unclear. This CDR3 is 15 amino acids long. V lost 1 base and J 5 bases, leaving 14 bases between the germline ends. Germline V gene data show CDR1 as LGHDT and CDR2 as YNNKEL (reference sequence). The CDR3 nucleotides read TGTGCCAGCAGCCAAGGGTTAGGAAGTTCGGAGACCCAGTACTTC. This gives the protein CASSQGLGSSETQYF.

The V gene is TRBV20-1, the J gene TRBJ1-2; no definite D call. V was trimmed by 0 bases and J by 4 bases, leaving 12 bases between them. Germline assignment: CDR1 DFQATT and CDR2 SNEGSKA (reference sequence). CDR3 length: 14 amino acids. CDR3 sequence (DNA): TGCAGTGCTAGAGACATTTCTGGTGGCTATGGCTACACCTTC. Protein: CSARDISGGYGYTF.

This clonotype was observed at least ten times. The chain joins TRBV5-5 to TRBJ2-1; 7 nucleotides agree with TRBD2. This CDR3 is 14 amino acids long. Unmatched junction bases numbered 5, after V lost 3 bases and J lost 5 bases. Germline CDR1 and CDR2: SGHKS and YYEKEE (reference sequence). Here the CDR3 reads CASSYGGYDNEQFF. As DNA, the CDR3 is TGTGCCAGCAGCTACGGGGGGTACGACAATGAGCAGTTCTTC.

This clonotype has ten or more counts. The CDR3 DNA reads as TGCGCCAGCAGCTTGGAGGGGACAGGGCCCTACGAGCAGTACTTC. Its protein product is CASSLEGTGPYEQYF. The chain employs TRBV5-1 and TRBJ2-7, with 9 bases matching TRBD1. CDR3 length equals 15 residues. CDR1 is SGHRS, CDR2 YFSETQ, per germline. The V gene end was trimmed by 0 bases and the J gene end by 2 bases; junction bases not matched to a gene: 3.

This clonotype was seen many times. The V gene is TRBV29-1, the J gene TRBJ1-2; no reliable D call. Germline lookup yields CDR1 SQVTM and CDR2 ANQGSEA. The length of the CDR3 is 12 residues. With 1 base removed from V and 3 bases from J, the gap between germline ends came to 6 bases. In DNA form, the CDR3 reads TGCAGCGTTGAAGCAACCGACTATGGCTACACCTTC. This gives the protein CSVEATDYGYTF.

This clonotype occurred a few times. The rearrangement links TRBV18 to TRBJ2-7, with D uncertain. Germline V gene data show CDR1 as KGHSH and CDR2 as LQKENI. V lost 3 bases and J 6 bases, leaving 9 bases between the germline ends. The CDR3 length is 12 residues. The CDR3 region is CASSPTTFEQYF. The CDR3 DNA sequence: TGTGCCAGCTCACCCACGACTTTCGAGCAGTACTTC.

Turning to this clonotype: This could be a read error, since a much larger clone is one nucleotide away. The CDR3 does not close with the conserved phenylalanine or tryptophan, likely indicating a read error. CDR3 in amino acids: CASSSTDYSNQPQHC. The CDR3 bases are TGTGCCAGCAGCTCTACAGATTATAGCAATCAGCCCCAGCATTGT. The V gene is TRBV7-3, the J gene TRBJ1-5; no firm D call. Germline loops: CDR1 SGHTA, CDR2 FQGTGA. V was pared by 4 bases and J by 0 bases, with 10 bases between. The CDR3 length is 15 residues.

V and J are TRBV20-1 and TRBJ1-5; the D is unclear. This CDR3 contains 13 residues. V was clipped by 0 bases and J by 4 bases, with 7 bases between them. Looked up from germline, CDR1 is DFQATT and CDR2 is SNEGSKA (reference sequence). The CDR3 DNA is TGCAGTGCTAGAGATCAGTTAAATCAGCCCCAGCATTTT. Its translation is CSARDQLNQPQHF.

This clonotype was observed at least ten times. The V call is TRBV7-9, the J call TRBJ2-1; D possibly corresponds to TRBD2 (7 bases). The CDR3 sequence is 15 residues long. V was clipped by 1 base and J by 14 bases, with 21 bases between them. CDR1 is SEHNR and CDR2 is FQNEAQ in the germline V gene (reference sequence). CDR3 amino acids: CASSLEGGLLPYEFF. The CDR3 DNA reads as TGTGCCAGCAGCTTAGAGGGGGGGCTCCTCCCTTACGAGTTCTTC.

CDR3: CASSLSLLGTGELFF. In DNA, the CDR3 is TGTGCCAGCAGTTTATCCCTCCTAGGCACCGGGGAGCTGTTTTTT. The rearrangement links TRBV28 to TRBJ2-2; the D is unclear. This CDR3 has 15 residues. Germline values: CDR1 MDHEN, CDR2 SYDVKM. Trimming removed 1 base from V and 4 bases from J, with 10 bases in between.

This clonotype was seen only a few times. The chain joins TRBV29-1 to TRBJ2-7, with TRBD1 identical over 7 bases. Per germline, CDR1 SQVTM and CDR2 ANQGSEA. V dropped 0 bases and J dropped 2; count of bases not matched to a gene: 7. There are 15 residues in the CDR3. The CDR3 sequence: CSVEDLSRGTYEQYF. The CDR3 nucleotides are TGCAGCGTTGAAGATCTTAGCAGGGGGACCTACGAGCAGTACTTC.

The sample holds many counts of this clonotype. CDR3 loop: CASSLADRGFGGKNIQYF. For the CDR3, the DNA is TGCGCCAGCAGCTTGGCCGACAGGGGCTTCGGAGGCAAAAACATTCAGTACTTC. The J gene is TRBJ2-4, the V gene TRBV5-1, with 8 nucleotides matching TRBD1. V was clipped by 0 bases and J by 3 bases; unmatched bases: 11. Per germline, CDR1 SGHRS and CDR2 YFSETQ. This CDR3 spans 18 amino acids.